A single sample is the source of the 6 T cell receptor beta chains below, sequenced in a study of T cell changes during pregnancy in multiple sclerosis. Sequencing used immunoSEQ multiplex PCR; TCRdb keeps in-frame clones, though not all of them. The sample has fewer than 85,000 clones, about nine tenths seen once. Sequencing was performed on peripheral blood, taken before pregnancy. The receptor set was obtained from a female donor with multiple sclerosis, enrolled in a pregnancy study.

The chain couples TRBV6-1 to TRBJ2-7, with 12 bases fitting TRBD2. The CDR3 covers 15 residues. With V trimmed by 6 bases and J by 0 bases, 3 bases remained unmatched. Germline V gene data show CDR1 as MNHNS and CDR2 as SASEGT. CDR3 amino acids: CASSILAGGSYEQYF. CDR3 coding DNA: TGTGCCAGCAGCATACTAGCGGGGGGCTCCTACGAGCAGTACTTC.

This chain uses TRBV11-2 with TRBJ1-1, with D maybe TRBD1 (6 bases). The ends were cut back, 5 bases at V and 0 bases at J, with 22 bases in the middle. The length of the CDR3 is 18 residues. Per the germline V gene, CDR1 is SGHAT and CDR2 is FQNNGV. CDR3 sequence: CASSDREGSGAMNTEAFF. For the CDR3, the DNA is TGTGCCAGCAGCGATAGGGAGGGGTCAGGGGCTATGAACACTGAAGCTTTCTTT. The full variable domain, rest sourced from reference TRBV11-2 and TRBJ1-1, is EAGVAQSPRYKIIEKRQSVAFWCNPISGHATLYWYQQILGQGPKLLIQFQNNGVVDDSQLPKDRFSAERLKGVDSTLKIQPAKLEDSAVYLCASSDREGSGAMNTEAFFGQGTRLTVV.

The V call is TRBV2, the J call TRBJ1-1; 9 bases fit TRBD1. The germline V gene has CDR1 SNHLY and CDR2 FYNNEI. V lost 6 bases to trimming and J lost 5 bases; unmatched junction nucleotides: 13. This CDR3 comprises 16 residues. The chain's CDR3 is CASRSGTGRGETEAFF. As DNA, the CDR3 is TGTGCCAGCAGATCCGGGACAGGGCGGGGGGAGACTGAAGCTTTCTTT. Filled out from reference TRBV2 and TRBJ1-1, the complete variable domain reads EPEVTQTPSHQVTQMGQEVILRCVPISNHLYFYWYRQILGQKVEFLVSFYNNEISEKSEIFDDQFSVERPDGSNFTLKIRSTKLEDSAMYFCASRSGTGRGETEAFFGQGTRLTVV.

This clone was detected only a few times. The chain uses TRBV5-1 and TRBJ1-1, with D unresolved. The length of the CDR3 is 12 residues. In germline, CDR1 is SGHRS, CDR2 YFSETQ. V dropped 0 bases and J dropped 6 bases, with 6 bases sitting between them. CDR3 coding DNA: TGCGCCAGCAGCTTGGGGTCGGCTGAAGCTTTCTTT. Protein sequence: CASSLGSAEAFF. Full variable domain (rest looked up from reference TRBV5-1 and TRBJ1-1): KAGVTQTPRYLIKTRGQQVTLSCSPISGHRSVSWYQQTPGQGLQFLFEYFSETQRNKGNFPGRFSGRQFSNSRSEMNVSTLELGDSALYLCASSLGSAEAFFGQGTRLTVV.

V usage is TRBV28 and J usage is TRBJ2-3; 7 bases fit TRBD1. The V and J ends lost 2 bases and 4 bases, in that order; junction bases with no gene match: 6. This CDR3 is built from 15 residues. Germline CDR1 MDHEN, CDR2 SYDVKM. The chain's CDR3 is CASSLARTGPDTQYF. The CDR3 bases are TGTGCCAGCAGTTTAGCGAGGACAGGCCCAGATACGCAGTATTTT.

The CDR3 nucleotides read TGCGCCAGCAGTCCCTCGGAGGCAGATAGCAATCAGCCCCAGCATTTT. Encoded protein: CASSPSEADSNQPQHF. The chain is built from TRBV23-1 and TRBJ1-5; D not resolved. TRBV23-1 is labeled an ORF, and its function is uncertain. V shed 4 bases and J shed 0 bases, with 13 bases lying between them. This CDR3 has 16 residues.